Each of the 20 T cell receptor beta chains below was sequenced from the same sample in a study of Graves' ophthalmopathy and Graves' hyperthyroidism. RNA transcripts served as template for amplifying TCR beta CDR3 sequences. The first round was an RT-PCR with HTBI primers, and the second round was a multiplex PCR. One entry per CDR3 protein results from TCRdb running MiXCR on the multiplex PCR reads. The sample records approximately 640,000 distinct CDR3 sequences, 35% to 45% being singletons. Sequenced material: peripheral blood. The source is an adult man with Graves' ophthalmopathy.

The chain uses TRBV3-1 and TRBJ1-1, with TRBD1 matching over 8 bases. The CDR3 has 15 residues. V shed 2 bases and J 1 base; nucleotides not matched to a gene: 3. The germline CDR1 and CDR2 sequences are LGHDT and YNNKEL (reference sequence). Here the CDR3 DNA reads TGTGCCAGCAGCCAACCGGGACAGGAGAACACTGAAGCTTTCTTT. Translation gives CASSQPGQENTEAFF.

This clonotype was found a few times. A much larger clone differs by one base, so this may be a read error. The gene calls are TRBV24-1 and TRBJ1-5; weak D call: TRBD1 (5 bases). The length of the CDR3 is 14 residues. Germline-derived CDR1 and CDR2 are KGHDR and SFDVKD. V gave up 4 bases and J gave up 7 bases, with 13 bases separating them. Written as DNA, the CDR3 is TGTGCCACCAGTGAACTGACAGCCAGGCAGCCCCAGCATTTT. Protein sequence: CATSELTARQPQHF.

There are many counts of this clonotype. The rearrangement joins TRBV4-3 to TRBJ2-6, with D maybe TRBD2 (5 bases). Germline V CDR1 and CDR2: LGHNA, YSLEER. Trimming took 0 bases from V and 0 from J, leaving 6 bases between them. There are 16 residues in the CDR3. The CDR3 protein is CASSQDGSSGANVLTF. DNA for the CDR3: TGCGCCAGCAGCCAAGATGGGAGCTCTGGGGCCAACGTCCTGACTTTC.

This clonotype was counted many times. In nucleotides, the CDR3 is TGTGCCAGCAGCGCCACGGGACGTATAGGCTACGAGCAGTACTTC. It translates to CASSATGRIGYEQYF. This rearrangement joins TRBV9 to TRBJ2-7; possibly TRBD1 or TRBD2 for D (5 bases each). The CDR3 has 15 residues. Deletions cut 3 bases from V and 3 bases from J, with 16 bases between. Germline V lookup: CDR1 SGDLS, CDR2 YYNGEE.

This clonotype was found many times. The CDR3 nucleotides read TGCGCCAGCAGCTTGGACGGGGAACAAGGAGGCTACACCTTC. It encodes CASSLDGEQGGYTF. This rearrangement joins TRBV5-1 to TRBJ1-2; D is unresolved. V lost 0 bases and J lost 8, with 14 bases in between. The germline CDR1 and CDR2 sequences are SGHRS and YFSETQ. CDR3 size: 14 residues.

The genes are TRBV13 and TRBJ2-7; 7 nucleotides agree with TRBD2. The V gene end was trimmed by 2 bases and the J gene end by 0 bases; junction bases not matched to a gene: 7. Germline V gives CDR1 PRHDT, CDR2 FYEKMQ (reference sequence). The CDR3 has 16 residues. The DNA for the CDR3 is TGTGCCAGCAGCTTATGGCTAGCGGATAGCTCCTACGAGCAGTACTTC. Amino acid sequence: CASSLWLADSSYEQYF.

The chain employs TRBV19 and TRBJ2-5; 10 bases align to TRBD1. From germline, CDR1 is LNHDA and CDR2 SQIVND (reference sequence). This CDR3 spans 15 amino acids. Trimming took 3 bases from V and 5 from J; bases not matched to a gene: 6. CDR3 coding DNA: TGTGCCAGTAGTATCCGGGACAGGGGATGGGAGACCCAGTACTTC. It encodes CASSIRDRGWETQYF.

This clonotype was seen ten or more times. This chain uses TRBV7-2 with TRBJ2-7; D gene unclear. The CDR3 totals 13 residues. The V end lost 0 bases, the J end lost 2 bases, and 5 bases lay between the germline ends. CDR1 and CDR2 (germline): SGHTA, FQGNSA. This chain's CDR3 is CASSLARTYEQYF. CDR3 nucleotides: TGTGCCAGCAGCTTAGCGCGGACCTACGAGCAGTACTTC.

There are a few counts of this clonotype. The chain has TRBV18 and TRBJ2-7, with D tentatively TRBD2 (5 bases). The V end lost 3 bases, the J end lost 4 bases, and 10 bases lay between the germline ends. CDR3 length equals 13 residues. CDR1 and CDR2 (germline): KGHSH, LQKENI. In nucleotides, the CDR3 is TGTGCCAGCTCACCTCGGGAAGAGTACGAGCAGTACTTC. Protein sequence: CASSPREEYEQYF.

This clonotype was seen many times. The CDR3 spells CASQDRSYGYTF. In DNA form, the CDR3 reads TGTGCCAGCCAGGACAGGTCATATGGCTACACCTTC. This chain uses TRBV6-5 with TRBJ1-2; 7 bases map to TRBD1. The CDR3 contains 12 residues. Unmatched junction bases numbered 5, after V lost 8 bases and J lost 5 bases. CDR1 and CDR2 from the germline V gene are MNHEY and SVGAGI.

This clonotype came up many times. The rearrangement uses TRBV6-1 and TRBJ2-6; 9 bases are a match to TRBD2. V lost 7 bases to trimming and J lost 4 bases; unmatched junction nucleotides: 5. CDR3 size: 15 residues. CDR1 is MNHNS and CDR2 is SASEGT in the germline V gene. The CDR3 sequence: CASMKREVGANVLTF. The CDR3 DNA follows: TGTGCCAGCATGAAGCGGGAGGTCGGGGCCAACGTCCTGACTTTC.

The genes are TRBV19 and TRBJ2-7; TRBD1 matches 9 bases. This CDR3 spans 16 amino acids. Looked up from germline, CDR1 is LNHDA and CDR2 is SQIVND (reference sequence). V lost 6 bases and J lost 5; bases outside the gene matches: 14. The CDR3 sequence is CASRTGTGFSIDEQYF. The CDR3, as DNA: TGTGCCAGTAGGACCGGGACAGGGTTCTCTATCGACGAGCAGTACTTC.

The J gene is TRBJ1-4, the V gene TRBV6-5; D not certain. This CDR3 has 14 amino acids. The germline V gene has CDR1 MNHEY and CDR2 SVGAGI. Trimming cost V 2 bases and J 7 bases, with 11 bases left between them. The DNA for the CDR3 is TGTGCCAGCAGTTACGGTCCGGCGAGTGAAAAACTGTTTTTT. Protein product: CASSYGPASEKLFF.

Worth noting for this clonotype: The conserved phenylalanine or tryptophan normally closing the CDR3 is absent here, so this likely arose from a read error. It is unclear where the CDR3 begins or ends on the DNA, so no DNA is shown, and the CDR3 is as TCRdb lists it. The chain joins TRBV10-3 to TRBJ1-4; the table assigns TRBD1, which was not confirmed against the DNA. The CDR3 comprises 9 residues, both ends counted. Looked up from germline, CDR1 is ENHRY and CDR2 is SYGVKD. CDR3 sequence: CAINPGSHY.

This clonotype was recorded a few times. The J gene is TRBJ1-1, the V gene TRBV7-9, with 10 bases identical to TRBD1. V was pared by 6 bases and J by 0 bases, with 7 bases of the junction left unmatched. CDR1 and CDR2 from the germline V gene are SEHNR and FQNEAQ (reference sequence). The CDR3 runs to 16 residues. The CDR3 region is CASRSGTGAMNTEAFF. As DNA, the CDR3 is TGTGCCAGCAGATCTGGGACAGGGGCCATGAACACTGAAGCTTTCTTT.

This clonotype was counted at least ten times. The chain employs TRBV7-2 and TRBJ2-5; D is ambiguous. Looked up from germline, CDR1 is SGHTA and CDR2 is FQGNSA. V was pared by 2 bases and J by 5 bases, with 6 bases between. The CDR3 runs to 12 residues. The CDR3 nucleotides are TGTGCCAGCAGCTTAAATAGGGAGACCCAGTACTTC. Protein product: CASSLNRETQYF.

The chain couples TRBV7-9 to TRBJ1-1; tentative D call: TRBD1 (5 bases). Deletions cut 3 bases from V and 3 bases from J, with 11 bases between. This CDR3 contains 14 residues. Germline V gene lookup returns CDR1 SEHNR and CDR2 FQNEAQ (reference sequence). CDR3 loop: CASSLSGADTEAFF. The CDR3 DNA is TGTGCCAGCAGCTTGAGTGGGGCCGACACTGAAGCTTTCTTT.

The rearrangement links TRBV10-3 to TRBJ2-7; 8 bases match TRBD2. Losses at the gene ends were 7 bases for V and 6 bases for J; bases not matched to a gene: 5. CDR3 length equals 12 residues. Germline CDR1 ENHRY, CDR2 SYGVKD. The CDR3 protein is CAIKAGGGEQYF. DNA for the CDR3: TGTGCCATCAAGGCCGGGGGGGGCGAGCAGTACTTC.

This clonotype has ten or more counts. This CDR3 reads CAISSGQGNYQPQHF. As DNA, the CDR3 is TGTGCCATCAGTTCCGGACAGGGAAATTATCAGCCCCAGCATTTT. This chain uses TRBV10-3 with TRBJ1-5; 8 bases line up with TRBD1. The V gene's germline CDR1 is ENHRY and CDR2 SYGVKD. The trim removed 5 bases at V and 5 bases at J, leaving 8 bases unmatched. CDR3 size: 15 residues.

In its sample, this clonotype was seen many times. The CDR3 protein is CSVLGGARTQYF. The CDR3 nucleotides read TGCAGCGTCTTAGGGGGGGCGAGGACCCAGTACTTC. The chain couples TRBV29-1 to TRBJ2-5, with D tentatively TRBD2 (7 bases). The ends were cut back, 6 bases at V and 7 bases at J, with 15 bases in the middle. Per germline, CDR1 SQVTM and CDR2 ANQGSEA. The CDR3 is 12 amino acids.